These 28 T cell receptor beta chains came from one sample sequenced in a study of blood T cell repertoires in COVID-19. Clones were read by immunoSEQ multiplex PCR, and TCRdb kept only the in-frame ones, dropping some. The sample lists 100,000 to 150,000 clones, approximately 80% occurring once. Sequences were obtained from peripheral blood. The receptors here all came from a woman in her forties or fifties with acute or convalescent COVID-19.

The genes are TRBV6-5 and TRBJ1-1, with 9 positions matching TRBD1. The length of the CDR3 is 13 residues. V shed 8 bases and J 5 bases; nucleotides not matched to a gene: 6. Per the germline V gene, CDR1 is MNHEY and CDR2 is SVGAGI. The DNA for the CDR3 is TGTGCCAGCCTCCCGGGGACAGGGACTGAAGCTTTCTTT. Amino acid sequence: CASLPGTGTEAFF.

This clone was seen more than once but under ten times. The chain uses TRBV19 and TRBJ1-6; 9 nucleotides align to TRBD1. Trimming took 3 bases from V and 8 from J; bases not matched to a gene: 5. CDR3 length: 15 residues. The germline CDR1 and CDR2 sequences are LNHDA and SQIVND (reference sequence). For the CDR3, the DNA is TGTGCCAGTAGTATTATACAGGGGGCTGATTCACCCCTCCACTTT. Translating gives CASSIIQGADSPLHF.

A few counts support this clone. The chain carries TRBV2 and TRBJ1-1; 7 bases align to TRBD1. CDR1 SNHLY and CDR2 FYNNEI come from the germline V gene. Losses at the gene ends were 7 bases for V and 5 bases for J; bases not matched to a gene: 10. The CDR3 covers 14 residues. Here the CDR3 DNA reads TGTGCCAGCAATACGGGACAGCCTAAAACTGAAGCTTTCTTT. The encoded protein is CASNTGQPKTEAFF.

The rearrangement uses TRBV30 and TRBJ1-1; TRBD1 matches 7 bases. Germline V lookup: CDR1 GTSNPN, CDR2 SVGIG (reference sequence). The V and J ends lost 4 bases and 5 bases, in that order; junction bases with no gene match: 7. The CDR3 sequence is 13 residues long. This chain's CDR3 is CAWNDRVGTEAFF. CDR3 bases: TGTGCCTGGAACGACAGGGTGGGGACTGAAGCTTTCTTT.

The table lists this clone with a count of one. The chain joins TRBV29-1 to TRBJ1-1; TRBD1 matches at 8 bases. There are 13 residues in the CDR3. V was pared by 5 bases and J by 1 base, with 3 bases of the junction left unmatched. The V gene's germline CDR1 is SQVTM and CDR2 ANQGSEA. CDR3 bases: TGCAGCGTTAGGACAGGGCCGAACACTGAAGCTTTCTTT. Amino acid sequence: CSVRTGPNTEAFF.

The V call is TRBV15, the J call TRBJ1-5; 7 bases line up with TRBD1. There are 15 residues in the CDR3. V shed 4 bases and J 0 bases; nucleotides not matched to a gene: 3. Germline V gene data show CDR1 as LNHNV and CDR2 as YYDKDF (reference sequence). The DNA for the CDR3 is TGTGCCACCAGCACTGACAGGGTTAGCAATCAGCCCCAGCATTTT. The encoded protein is CATSTDRVSNQPQHF.

V and J are TRBV5-6 and TRBJ2-7; tentatively, D is TRBD1 (6 bases). This CDR3 region has 17 residues. Trimming cost V 0 bases and J 0 bases, with 16 bases left between them. Germline CDR1 reads SGHDT; CDR2 reads YYEEEE. The chain's CDR3 is CASSLAWGHPCSYEQYF. The CDR3 DNA is TGTGCCAGCAGCTTGGCCTGGGGACACCCGTGCTCCTACGAGCAGTACTTC.

This chain links TRBV19 with TRBJ2-2, with D possibly TRBD1 on 5 matching bases. CDR3 length: 13 residues. Germline values: CDR1 LNHDA, CDR2 SQIVND (reference sequence). V was pared by 8 bases and J by 1 base, with 8 bases between. The CDR3 sequence: CASVDRNTGELFF. The CDR3 DNA is TGTGCCAGTGTTGACAGGAACACCGGGGAGCTGTTTTTT.

The V call is TRBV23-1, the J call TRBJ1-5; 9 bases fit TRBD1. TRBV23-1 is an ORF for which the function is uncertain. With 11 bases clipped from V and 5 bases from J, the junction kept 22 bases outside the gene matches. CDR3 length: 18 amino acids. The CDR3 is CARPRHVGGQGEYQPQHF. CDR3 sequence (DNA): TGCGCCCGACCAAGACACGTCGGGGGACAGGGAGAGTATCAGCCCCAGCATTTT.

The chain recombines TRBV4-1 with TRBJ1-1, with 11 bases that match TRBD1. The CDR3 runs 17 residues. V shed 3 bases and J 6 bases; nucleotides not matched to a gene: 12. Germline V lookup: CDR1 MGHRA, CDR2 YSYEKL. This chain's CDR3 is CASSHFSAGTGGAEAFF. Here the CDR3 DNA reads TGCGCCAGCAGCCACTTTTCGGCGGGGACAGGGGGAGCTGAAGCTTTCTTT.

In DNA, the CDR3 is TGTGCCAGCAGTTATCGGGGACAGGGGCACTATGGCTACACCTTC. This gives the protein CASSYRGQGHYGYTF. This chain links TRBV6-5 with TRBJ1-2, with 10 bases fitting TRBD1. The CDR3 spans 15 residues. From germline, CDR1 is MNHEY and CDR2 SVGAGI. V lost 3 bases and J lost 3; bases outside the gene matches: 4.

The V gene is TRBV11-2, the J gene TRBJ2-1; possibly TRBD1 for D (6 bases). The CDR3 totals 13 residues. V gave up 4 bases and J gave up 9 bases, with 13 bases separating them. CDR1 and CDR2 (germline): SGHAT, FQNNGV. CDR3 sequence reads: CASSYSRGGEQFF. DNA of the CDR3: TGTGCCAGCAGCTATTCCAGAGGGGGTGAGCAGTTCTTC. The whole variable domain, filled in from reference TRBV11-2 and TRBJ2-1, reads EAGVAQSPRYKIIEKRQSVAFWCNPISGHATLYWYQQILGQGPKLLIQFQNNGVVDDSQLPKDRFSAERLKGVDSTLKIQPAKLEDSAVYLCASSYSRGGEQFFGPGTRLTVL.

The chain uses TRBV7-9 and TRBJ1-5; D remains unclear. The germline gives CDR1 SEHNR, CDR2 FQNEAQ (reference sequence). The CDR3 consists of 12 residues. V gave up 6 bases and J gave up 5 bases, with 8 bases separating them. The CDR3 coding sequence is TGTGCCAGCAGTTTACGGGATCAGCCCCAGCATTTT. This codes for CASSLRDQPQHF.

This chain connects TRBV5-4 to TRBJ2-2; 7 bases match TRBD1. Germline V gene data show CDR1 as SGHNT and CDR2 as YYREEE (reference sequence). J was trimmed by 4 bases and V by 3 bases; bases with no gene match: 6. CDR3 size: 15 residues. The CDR3 DNA reads as TGTGCCAGCAGCTCCGAGACAGGGAGCACCGGGGAGCTGTTTTTT. Translating it yields CASSSETGSTGELFF. Supplemented by reference TRBV5-4 and TRBJ2-2, the full variable domain reads ETGVTQSPTHLIKTRGQQVTLRCSSQSGHNTVSWYQQALGQGPQFIFQYYREEENGRGNFPPRFSGLQFPNYSSELNVNALELDDSALYLCASSSETGSTGELFFGEGSRLTVL.

V is TRBV27 and J is TRBJ2-3; 7 bases line up with TRBD1. The length of the CDR3 is 11 residues. The V segment lost 8 bases and the J segment 4 bases; nucleotides outside the gene matches: 0. Per the germline V gene, CDR1 is MNHEY and CDR2 is SMNVEV (reference sequence). DNA for the CDR3: TGTGCCAGCCAGGGGGCAGATACGCAGTATTTT. Amino acids: CASQGADTQYF.

There are many counts of this clone. The chain employs TRBV11-2 and TRBJ1-2, with D possibly TRBD1 on 5 matching bases. The ends were cut back, 5 bases at V and 6 bases at J, with 19 bases in the middle. This CDR3 is 15 amino acids long. The germline V gene has CDR1 SGHAT and CDR2 FQNNGV. The CDR3 region has the DNA TGTGCCAGCAGCACCCCTGGGGCAGGTGATAATGGCTACACCTTC. Translation gives CASSTPGAGDNGYTF.

The rearrangement links TRBV6-5 to TRBJ2-1, with TRBD1 matching 9 bases. From germline, CDR1 is MNHEY and CDR2 SVGAGI. The CDR3 is 13 amino acids. V shed 10 bases and J 7 bases; nucleotides not matched to a gene: 8. CDR3 sequence (DNA): TGTGCCACGTCGGGACAGGGTGTTAATGAGCAGTTCTTC. Protein: CATSGQGVNEQFF.

Only one count was recorded for this clone. The chain couples TRBV6-5 to TRBJ2-7, with 8 nucleotides matching TRBD2. V gave up 6 bases and J gave up 0 bases; unmatched junction bases: 4. This CDR3 region has 14 residues. CDR1 and CDR2 (germline): MNHEY, SVGAGI. CDR3 region: CASSLTSGSYEQYF. The DNA of the CDR3 is TGTGCCAGCAGCCTTACTAGCGGCTCCTACGAGCAGTACTTC.

V is TRBV6-1 and J is TRBJ1-5, with TRBD1 matching 8 bases. The CDR3 runs to 15 residues. The V gene's germline CDR1 is MNHNS and CDR2 SASEGT. J lost 4 bases, V lost 0 bases, and 2 bases had no gene match. The CDR3 DNA reads as TGTGCCAGCAGTGAAGCGGGACAGGCAAATCAGCCCCAGCATTTT. Protein: CASSEAGQANQPQHF.

The chain is built from TRBV9 and TRBJ1-2; perhaps TRBD1 as D (6 bases). The germline CDR1 and CDR2 sequences are SGDLS and YYNGEE. This CDR3 comprises 15 residues. Trimming left V 4 bases short and J 0 bases short, with 13 bases between. CDR3 amino acids: CASSLRTDSNYGYTF. CDR3 nucleotide sequence: TGTGCCAGCAGCCTAAGGACAGATTCTAACTATGGCTACACCTTC.

The rearrangement joins TRBV28 to TRBJ1-5, with D hard to call. Germline CDR1 reads MDHEN; CDR2 reads SYDVKM. V was pared by 2 bases and J by 0 bases, with 11 bases between. The CDR3 contains 16 residues. DNA for the CDR3: TGTGCCAGCAGTTTAAGGCCAGGATATAGCAATCAGCCCCAGCATTTT. Translated, it gives CASSLRPGYSNQPQHF.

This chain uses TRBV15 with TRBJ1-5, with D perhaps matching TRBD1 (5 bases). The length of the CDR3 is 15 residues. The V gene lost 0 bases and the J gene lost 7 bases, with 13 bases spanning the gap. Per germline, CDR1 LNHNV and CDR2 YYDKDF (reference sequence). The CDR3, as DNA: TGTGCCACCAGCAGAGATATTCAGGGTGGGCAGCCCCAGCATTTT. Translation: CATSRDIQGGQPQHF.

The rearrangement uses TRBV3-1 (or the pseudogene TRBV3-2) and TRBJ1-1, with D maybe TRBD1 (5 bases). Trimming shortened V by 4 bases and J by 5 bases, and 8 bases separated the two germline ends. The CDR3 covers 12 residues. Germline assignment: CDR1 LGHDT and CDR2 YNNKEL (reference sequence). CDR3 sequence: CASSLKGTEAFF. The CDR3 nucleotides read TGTGCCAGCAGCCTTAAGGGGACTGAAGCTTTCTTT.

This chain joins TRBV5-4 and TRBJ2-2; tentative D call: TRBD1 (7 bases). Trimming stripped 4 bases from V and 1 base from J, with 17 bases between. This CDR3 contains 17 residues. Germline CDR1 is SGHNT and CDR2 is YYREEE (reference sequence). The CDR3 nucleotides read TGTGCCAGCAGCCCCGACCCAGGGGGAGGGAACACCGGGGAGCTGTTTTTT. Translation gives CASSPDPGGGNTGELFF.

The V gene is TRBV7-9, the J gene TRBJ2-7, with D tentatively TRBD1 (5 bases). This CDR3 contains 14 residues. V lost 1 base and J lost 5, with 12 bases in between. Germline lookup yields CDR1 SEHNR and CDR2 FQNEAQ (reference sequence). In DNA, the CDR3 is TGTGCCAGCAGCTTAGGCCAGGGCTCTCACGAGCAGTACTTC. Protein: CASSLGQGSHEQYF.

The genes are TRBV6-1 and TRBJ1-2; 8 nucleotides align to TRBD1. V lost 11 bases to trimming and J lost 7 bases; unmatched junction nucleotides: 12. The CDR3 consists of 13 residues. Germline CDR1 reads MNHNS; CDR2 reads SASEGT. The CDR3 region is CAGGQARSGGYTF. For the CDR3, the DNA is TGTGCCGGGGGACAGGCACGGAGTGGTGGCTACACCTTC.

The rearrangement uses TRBV7-9 and TRBJ2-2; 10 nucleotides align to TRBD2. Germline values: CDR1 SEHNR, CDR2 FQNEAQ (reference sequence). V lost 3 bases and J lost 4; bases outside the gene matches: 14. This CDR3 has 19 amino acids. In DNA form, the CDR3 reads TGTGCCAGCAGCTTCCCACTACACAGCGGGAGGGAGGGCACCGGGGAGCTGTTTTTT. Its translation is CASSFPLHSGREGTGELFF.

V is TRBV6-5 and J is TRBJ1-5, with D perhaps matching TRBD1 (6 bases). The CDR3 runs 15 residues. Germline CDR1 MNHEY, CDR2 SVGAGI. V was clipped by 6 bases and J by 3 bases, with 15 bases between them. CDR3 nucleotides: TGTGCCAGCAGACAGGGTTCGGCCGCCAATCAGCCCCAGCATTTT. Its translation is CASRQGSAANQPQHF.